This TCR beta chain was sequenced during a study of T cell repertoires in cytomegalovirus infection. TCRdb recomputed calls from the reads with MiXCR, one row per CDR3 protein. The sample comprises about 740,000 distinct CDR3 sequences, about 40% of which are singletons, and about 2.8% rests with the top ten. General observations from the study: Ex vivo, HLA-C-restricted CMV-specific TCR beta clonotypes prevailed over the rest of the response.

V lost 4 bases to trimming and J lost 8 bases, with 21 bases between them. The CDR3 contains 15 residues. The germline V gene has CDR1 SGHDT and CDR2 YYEEEE. As regards this clonotype: Its matching antigen is unknown.

The chain employs TRBV5-6 and TRBJ1-2; possible D gene TRBD1, 6 bases. The receptor's source is a human donor in good health (CMV status not recorded). Some clones in this sample may be carry-over from other donors' samples. Sequencing input: PBMCs. The CDR3 is CASSLPNRALGGYTF. DNA of the CDR3: TGTGCCAGCAGCCTTCCCAACAGGGCTCTGGGCGGCTACACCTTC.